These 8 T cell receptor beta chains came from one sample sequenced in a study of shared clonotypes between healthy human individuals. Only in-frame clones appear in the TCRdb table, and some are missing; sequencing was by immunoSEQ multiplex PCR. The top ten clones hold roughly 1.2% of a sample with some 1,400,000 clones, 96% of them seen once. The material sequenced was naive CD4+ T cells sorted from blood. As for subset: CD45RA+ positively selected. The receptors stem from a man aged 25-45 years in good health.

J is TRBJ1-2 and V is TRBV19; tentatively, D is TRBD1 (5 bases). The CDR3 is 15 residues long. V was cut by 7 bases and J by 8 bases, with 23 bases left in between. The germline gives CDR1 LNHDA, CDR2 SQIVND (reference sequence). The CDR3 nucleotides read TGTGCCAGTAACCAAGGGGCCAGAACGATCTTAGGCTACACCTTC. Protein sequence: CASNQGARTILGYTF. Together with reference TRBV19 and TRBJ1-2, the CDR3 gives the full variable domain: DGGITQSPKYLFRKEGQNVTLSCEQNLNHDAMYWYRQDPGQGLRLIYYSQIVNDFQKGDIAEGYSVSREKKESFPLTVTSAQKNPTAFYLCASNQGARTILGYTFGSGTRLTVV.

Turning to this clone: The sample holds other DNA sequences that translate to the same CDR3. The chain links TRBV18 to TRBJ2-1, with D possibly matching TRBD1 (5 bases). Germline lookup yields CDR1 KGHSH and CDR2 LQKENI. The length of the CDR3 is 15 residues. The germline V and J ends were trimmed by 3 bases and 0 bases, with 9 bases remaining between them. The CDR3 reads CASSPDRSSYNEQFF. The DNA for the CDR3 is TGTGCCAGCTCACCCGACAGAAGCTCCTACAATGAGCAGTTCTTC.

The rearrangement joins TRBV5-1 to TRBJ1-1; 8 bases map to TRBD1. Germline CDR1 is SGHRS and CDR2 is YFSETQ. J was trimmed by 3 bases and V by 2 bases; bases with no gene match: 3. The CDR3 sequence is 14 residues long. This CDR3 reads CASSFIQGDTEAFF. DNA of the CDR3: TGCGCCAGCAGCTTCATACAGGGGGACACTGAAGCTTTCTTT.

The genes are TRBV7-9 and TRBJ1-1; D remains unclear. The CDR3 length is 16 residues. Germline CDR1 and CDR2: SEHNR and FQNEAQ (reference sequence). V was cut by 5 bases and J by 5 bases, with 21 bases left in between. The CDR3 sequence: CASSLRVLGLRTEAFF. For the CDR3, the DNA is TGTGCCAGCAGCCTAAGAGTTCTGGGTCTGCGAACTGAAGCTTTCTTT.

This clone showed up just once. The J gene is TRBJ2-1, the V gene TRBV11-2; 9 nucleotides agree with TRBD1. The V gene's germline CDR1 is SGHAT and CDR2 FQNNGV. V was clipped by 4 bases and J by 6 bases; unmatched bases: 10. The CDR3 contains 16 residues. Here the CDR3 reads CASSSGDRVVVNEQFF. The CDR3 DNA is TGTGCCAGCAGCTCTGGGGACAGGGTCGTGGTCAATGAGCAGTTCTTC. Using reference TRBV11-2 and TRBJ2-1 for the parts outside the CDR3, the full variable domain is EAGVAQSPRYKIIEKRQSVAFWCNPISGHATLYWYQQILGQGPKLLIQFQNNGVVDDSQLPKDRFSAERLKGVDSTLKIQPAKLEDSAVYLCASSSGDRVVVNEQFFGPGTRLTVL.

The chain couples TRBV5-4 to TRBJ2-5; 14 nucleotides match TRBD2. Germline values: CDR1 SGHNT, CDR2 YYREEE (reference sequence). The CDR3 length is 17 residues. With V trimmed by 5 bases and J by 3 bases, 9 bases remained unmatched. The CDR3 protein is CASSGTSGRGVKETQYF. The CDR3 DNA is TGTGCCAGCAGTGGGACTAGCGGGAGAGGGGTTAAAGAGACCCAGTACTTC.

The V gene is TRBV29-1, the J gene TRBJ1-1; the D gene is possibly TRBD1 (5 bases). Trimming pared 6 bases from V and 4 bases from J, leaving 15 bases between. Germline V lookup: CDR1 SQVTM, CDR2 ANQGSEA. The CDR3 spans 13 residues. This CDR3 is CSVPGPAGTEAFF. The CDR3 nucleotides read TGCAGCGTACCGGGACCCGCGGGCACTGAAGCTTTCTTT.

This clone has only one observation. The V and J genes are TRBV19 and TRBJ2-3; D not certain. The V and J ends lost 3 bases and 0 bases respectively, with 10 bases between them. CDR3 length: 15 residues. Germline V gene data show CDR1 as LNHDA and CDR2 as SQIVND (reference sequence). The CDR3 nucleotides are TGTGCCAGTAGTATTAAGCTAACTAGCACAGATACGCAGTATTTT. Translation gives CASSIKLTSTDTQYF.